This is a list of T cell receptor beta chains from one sample in a study of T cell repertoires in cytomegalovirus infection. TCRdb recomputed calls from the reads with MiXCR, one row per CDR3 protein. The top ten hold 2.5% to 3% of the sample, which has under 850,000 distinct CDR3 sequences, 35% to 45% seen once. The sample comprised PBMCs. The receptors shown here come from a human donor in good health (CMV status not recorded). Some clones in this sample may be carry-over from other donors' samples. CDR3s leave out the opening cysteine and the closing phenylalanine or tryptophan. The D gene is left open where the match is weak.

TRBV12-3/TRBV12-4	TRBJ1-2	-	ASSIGDMAGYT
TRBV2	TRBJ2-1	TRBD2	ASSVALAGVLNEQF
TRBV28	TRBJ1-5	-	ASSSPQVAQPQH
TRBV7-2	TRBJ1-2	-	ASSLNHGIGNYGYT
TRBV6-2/TRBV6-3	TRBJ1-1	-	ASSSGVKSTEAF
TRBV11-2	TRBJ1-2	TRBD1	ASSYRTGSNGYT
TRBV7-2	TRBJ1-3	-	ASSLGIRGSGNTIY
TRBV19	TRBJ1-1	TRBD1	ASRHYPGQGGTEAF
TRBV5-1	TRBJ2-1	-	ASSLGGAGNEQF
TRBV7-6	TRBJ1-5	-	ASSSSSAVGNQPQH
TRBV7-2	TRBJ2-7	-	ASSPSRGGYEQY
TRBV28	TRBJ2-7	-	ASSSRQSHEQY
TRBV12-3/TRBV12-4	TRBJ2-7	TRBD2	ASSLSGSGSPYEQY
TRBV28	TRBJ2-2	-	ASGGGLAGELF
TRBV7-3	TRBJ2-7	-	ASSSTLSYEQY
TRBV28	TRBJ2-7	-	ASSSSGPSHEQY
TRBV29-1	TRBJ2-1	-	SVSRGEQF
TRBV12-3/TRBV12-4	TRBJ2-3	-	ASSQPVWTDTQY
TRBV6-1	TRBJ2-7	TRBD1	ATFRDRGSYEQY
TRBV7-2	TRBJ2-3	TRBD2	ASSSRTGGRHRTDTQY
TRBV7-8	TRBJ1-6	-	ASSLAGEGNSPLH
TRBV6-1	TRBJ1-3	-	ASRPGTSGNTIY
TRBV28	TRBJ2-3	TRBD2	ASSFPIRTSAPPGDTQY
TRBV2	TRBJ2-5	-	ASTTGREETQY
TRBV10-2	TRBJ2-3	-	ASSAADTQY
TRBV7-9	TRBJ2-2	-	ASSSSSPGNGELF
TRBV11-2	TRBJ1-5	TRBD1	ASSFGQGVFPQH
TRBV7-9	TRBJ1-1	-	ASRFAGRDTEAF
TRBV7-3	TRBJ2-3	TRBD2	ASSLTERERNTQY
TRBV28	TRBJ1-2	-	ASSFHVQAPRYT
TRBV4-1	-	-	ASSQKDSYFYNEQY
TRBV25-1	TRBJ2-7	TRBD2	ASRGTSGSIYEQY
TRBV28	TRBJ1-5	-	ASSLPRLRGDQPQH
TRBV20-1	TRBJ1-6	TRBD1	SARDHRDAEGQGLNSPLH
TRBV27	TRBJ2-7	TRBD1	ASGPTGTGPYEQY
TRBV24-1	TRBJ2-7	-	ATSDKDFPYEQY
TRBV25-1	TRBJ2-3	-	ASSEPRAGRTDTQY
TRBV6-4	TRBJ2-1	TRBD1	ATYRDSLYNEQF
TRBV5-1	TRBJ2-6	-	ASSLEAGSSSGSNVLT
TRBV18	TRBJ2-7	-	ASSRGSFSYEQY
TRBV6-1	TRBJ1-2	TRBD1	ASSQGGRGVYGYT
TRBV24-1	TRBJ1-2	TRBD1	ATSDNRGADYGYT